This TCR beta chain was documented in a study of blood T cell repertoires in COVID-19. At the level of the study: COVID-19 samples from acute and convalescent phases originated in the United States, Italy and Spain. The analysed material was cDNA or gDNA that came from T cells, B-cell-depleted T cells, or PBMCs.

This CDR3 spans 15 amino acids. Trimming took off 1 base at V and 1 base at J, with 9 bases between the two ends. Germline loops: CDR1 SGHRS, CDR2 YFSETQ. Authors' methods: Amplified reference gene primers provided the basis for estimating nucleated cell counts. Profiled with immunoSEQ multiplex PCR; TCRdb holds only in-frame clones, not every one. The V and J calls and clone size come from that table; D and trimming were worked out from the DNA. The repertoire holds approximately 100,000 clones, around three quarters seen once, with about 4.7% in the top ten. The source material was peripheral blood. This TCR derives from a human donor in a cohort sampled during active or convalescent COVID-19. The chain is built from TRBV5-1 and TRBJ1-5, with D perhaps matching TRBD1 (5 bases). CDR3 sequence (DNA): TGCGCCAGCAGCTTGTCAGGGTCGAGCAATCAGCCCCAGCATTTT. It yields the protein CASSLSGSSNQPQHF.